The rows below give T cell receptor beta chains drawn from one sample of a study of cytomegalovirus exposure and HLA in healthy donors. Assay: immunoSEQ multiplex PCR; the TCRdb copy retains only in-frame clones and omits some. This sample has about 120,000 clones, with approximately 81% found just once. The sequenced sample consisted of PBMCs. The receptors here all came from a woman aged 25-40 years in good health and CMV-seronegative. The CDR3 runs from the conserved cysteine through the conserved F or W. Fields, in order: V gene, D gene, clone size, CDR3 length, J gene, CDR3 protein, CDR3 DNA. A D gene is named only where the DNA matches it firmly. Some rows have no size entry. The others give once, few or many, or a class for an expanded clone.

v_call: TRBV21-1; d_call: -; clone_size: -; cdr3_length: 16; j_call: TRBJ2-7; cdr3_aa: CASNLGDRAASYEQYF; cdr3_nt: TGTGCCAGCAACCTGGGAGACAGGGCGGCCTCCTACGAGCAGTACTTC
v_call: TRBV7-9; d_call: TRBD2; clone_size: -; cdr3_length: 15; j_call: TRBJ2-3; cdr3_aa: CASSLLAEGTDTQYF; cdr3_nt: TGTGCCAGCAGCTTACTAGCGGAAGGGACAGATACGCAGTATTTT
v_call: TRBV30; d_call: -; clone_size: -; cdr3_length: 13; j_call: TRBJ1-2; cdr3_aa: CAWSGETGNGYTF; cdr3_nt: TGTGCCTGGAGTGGCGAGACAGGCAATGGCTACACCTTC
v_call: TRBV7-9; d_call: -; clone_size: -; cdr3_length: 17; j_call: TRBJ2-1; cdr3_aa: CASSFGTGTRPINEQFF; cdr3_nt: TGTGCCAGCAGCTTTGGGACCGGGACACGGCCGATTAATGAGCAGTTCTTC
v_call: TRBV14; d_call: -; clone_size: once; cdr3_length: 15; j_call: TRBJ1-2; cdr3_aa: CASSQGGGRDYGYTF; cdr3_nt: TGTGCCAGCAGCCAAGGAGGAGGACGGGACTATGGCTACACCTTC
v_call: TRBV5-8; d_call: TRBD1; clone_size: -; cdr3_length: 15; j_call: TRBJ1-5; cdr3_aa: CASSADRAPYQPQHF; cdr3_nt: TGTGCCAGCAGCGCAGACAGGGCTCCTTATCAGCCCCAGCATTTT
v_call: TRBV9; d_call: -; clone_size: -; cdr3_length: 14; j_call: TRBJ2-3; cdr3_aa: CASSVGLGGDTQYF; cdr3_nt: TGTGCCAGCAGCGTAGGGCTCGGCGGAGATACGCAGTATTTT
v_call: TRBV5-6; d_call: TRBD1; clone_size: -; cdr3_length: 16; j_call: TRBJ1-3; cdr3_aa: CASSADRGSVGNTIYF; cdr3_nt: TGTGCCAGCAGCGCGGACAGGGGATCTGTAGGAAACACCATATATTTT
v_call: TRBV5-4; d_call: -; clone_size: -; cdr3_length: 14; j_call: TRBJ2-7; cdr3_aa: CASSLAVVPYEQYF; cdr3_nt: TGTGCCAGCAGCTTGGCGGTGGTCCCCTACGAGCAGTACTTC
v_call: TRBV11-2; d_call: -; clone_size: -; cdr3_length: 15; j_call: TRBJ2-7; cdr3_aa: CASSLEPTGSYEQYF; cdr3_nt: TGTGCCAGCAGCTTAGAACCGACAGGTTCCTACGAGCAGTACTTC
v_call: TRBV2; d_call: -; clone_size: -; cdr3_length: 13; j_call: TRBJ1-5; cdr3_aa: CASSARVNQPQHF; cdr3_nt: TGTGCCAGCAGCGCCCGAGTCAATCAGCCCCAGCATTTT
v_call: TRBV21-1; d_call: -; clone_size: -; cdr3_length: 15; j_call: TRBJ1-5; cdr3_aa: CASSDPVAGGRPQHF; cdr3_nt: TGTGCCAGCAGCGACCCGGTTGCGGGAGGGAGGCCCCAGCATTTT
v_call: TRBV6-5; d_call: -; clone_size: -; cdr3_length: 13; j_call: TRBJ2-7; cdr3_aa: CASTKGGSHEQYF; cdr3_nt: TGTGCCAGCACTAAAGGAGGGTCCCACGAGCAGTACTTC
v_call: TRBV30; d_call: TRBD1; clone_size: -; cdr3_length: 15; j_call: TRBJ2-3; cdr3_aa: CAWRGQGTPMDTQYF; cdr3_nt: TGTGCCTGGAGGGGACAGGGGACCCCAATGGATACGCAGTATTTT
v_call: TRBV6-6; d_call: -; clone_size: -; cdr3_length: 14; j_call: TRBJ1-2; cdr3_aa: CASSSRTVHYGYTF; cdr3_nt: TGTGCCAGCAGTTCAAGGACAGTTCATTATGGCTACACCTTC
v_call: TRBV12-5; d_call: TRBD1; clone_size: -; cdr3_length: 14; j_call: TRBJ1-2; cdr3_aa: CASGWGTDPRSYTF; cdr3_nt: TGTGCTAGTGGTTGGGGGACAGATCCTAGAAGCTACACCTTC
v_call: TRBV2; d_call: -; clone_size: few; cdr3_length: 15; j_call: TRBJ2-2; cdr3_aa: CASSSRQTHTGELFF; cdr3_nt: TGTGCCAGCAGTTCACGACAGACCCACACCGGGGAGCTGTTTTTT
v_call: TRBV7-8; d_call: TRBD2; clone_size: many; cdr3_length: 15; j_call: TRBJ2-3; cdr3_aa: CASSLSLAGTDTQYF; cdr3_nt: TGTGCCAGCAGCTTATCGCTAGCGGGAACAGATACGCAGTATTTT
v_call: TRBV2; d_call: -; clone_size: -; cdr3_length: 12; j_call: TRBJ2-5; cdr3_aa: CASSGTTQAQYF; cdr3_nt: TGTGCCAGCAGTGGGACTACGCAAGCCCAGTACTTC
v_call: TRBV29-1; d_call: -; clone_size: -; cdr3_length: 12; j_call: TRBJ1-2; cdr3_aa: CSVGDNNYGYTF; cdr3_nt: TGCAGCGTTGGGGACAATAACTATGGCTACACCTTC
v_call: TRBV7-2; d_call: TRBD2; clone_size: -; cdr3_length: 16; j_call: TRBJ2-1; cdr3_aa: CASSPGSGGRYNEQFF; cdr3_nt: TGTGCCAGCAGCCCCGGGAGCGGGGGGCGCTACAATGAGCAGTTCTTC
v_call: TRBV9; d_call: -; clone_size: -; cdr3_length: 16; j_call: TRBJ2-4; cdr3_aa: CASSVGQQGSKNIQYF; cdr3_nt: TGTGCCAGCAGCGTAGGACAACAGGGTTCCAAAAACATTCAGTACTTC
v_call: TRBV6-5; d_call: TRBD2; clone_size: -; cdr3_length: 15; j_call: TRBJ2-5; cdr3_aa: CASSYSRLAEETQYF; cdr3_nt: TGTGCCAGCAGTTACTCGCGACTAGCGGAAGAGACCCAGTACTTC
v_call: TRBV23-1; d_call: -; clone_size: -; cdr3_length: 14; j_call: TRBJ2-7; cdr3_aa: CASSQSEQTYEQYF; cdr3_nt: TGCGCCAGCAGTCAATCTGAACAGACCTACGAGCAGTACTTC
v_call: TRBV19; d_call: -; clone_size: -; cdr3_length: 12; j_call: TRBJ1-1; cdr3_aa: CASRQGATEAFF; cdr3_nt: TGTGCCAGTAGGCAGGGTGCCACTGAAGCTTTCTTT
v_call: TRBV18; d_call: TRBD1; clone_size: -; cdr3_length: 15; j_call: TRBJ1-3; cdr3_aa: CASSPPTGPGNTIYF; cdr3_nt: TGTGCCAGCTCACCTCCGACAGGGCCTGGAAACACCATATATTTT
v_call: TRBV2; d_call: -; clone_size: once; cdr3_length: 13; j_call: TRBJ1-5; cdr3_aa: CASSEGGVQPQHF; cdr3_nt: TGTGCCAGCAGTGAGGGGGGGGTTCAGCCCCAGCATTTT
v_call: TRBV5-4; d_call: TRBD1; clone_size: few; cdr3_length: 14; j_call: TRBJ2-1; cdr3_aa: CASSPRTGGGEQFF; cdr3_nt: TGTGCCAGCAGCCCGAGGACAGGGGGTGGTGAGCAGTTCTTC
v_call: TRBV6-5; d_call: -; clone_size: -; cdr3_length: 15; j_call: TRBJ1-5; cdr3_aa: CASSYSTPGYQPQHF; cdr3_nt: TGTGCCAGCAGTTACTCGACCCCAGGGTATCAGCCCCAGCATTTT
v_call: TRBV6-1; d_call: TRBD2; clone_size: -; cdr3_length: 16; j_call: TRBJ2-2; cdr3_aa: CASSVAGAMNTGELFF; cdr3_nt: TGTGCCAGCAGTGTAGCGGGGGCGATGAACACCGGGGAGCTGTTTTTT
v_call: TRBV5-1; d_call: TRBD2; clone_size: -; cdr3_length: 14; j_call: TRBJ2-7; cdr3_aa: CASRTSGAGAEQYF; cdr3_nt: TGCGCCAGCAGAACTAGCGGGGCTGGGGCCGAGCAGTACTTC
v_call: TRBV5-8; d_call: TRBD2; clone_size: few; cdr3_length: 14; j_call: TRBJ2-3; cdr3_aa: CASDERGGTDTQYF; cdr3_nt: TGTGCCAGCGACGAGCGGGGGGGCACAGATACGCAGTATTTT
v_call: TRBV7-8; d_call: -; clone_size: -; cdr3_length: 15; j_call: TRBJ2-5; cdr3_aa: CASSLGVGAQETQYF; cdr3_nt: TGTGCCAGCAGCTTAGGGGTTGGGGCGCAAGAGACCCAGTACTTC
v_call: TRBV30; d_call: -; clone_size: many; cdr3_length: 15; j_call: TRBJ1-6; cdr3_aa: CAWSVGRADNSPLHF; cdr3_nt: TGTGCCTGGAGTGTAGGCAGGGCGGATAATTCACCCCTCCACTTT
v_call: TRBV7-9; d_call: TRBD1; clone_size: -; cdr3_length: 15; j_call: TRBJ2-5; cdr3_aa: CASSVGTVREETQYF; cdr3_nt: TGTGCCAGCAGCGTAGGGACAGTTCGTGAAGAGACCCAGTACTTC
v_call: TRBV7-9; d_call: -; clone_size: -; cdr3_length: 15; j_call: TRBJ2-7; cdr3_aa: CASSIQTGGRNEQYF; cdr3_nt: TGTGCCAGCAGCATTCAAACCGGGGGTAGGAACGAGCAGTACTTC
v_call: TRBV18; d_call: TRBD2; clone_size: -; cdr3_length: 16; j_call: TRBJ2-1; cdr3_aa: CASSPRLAGTDNEQFF; cdr3_nt: TGTGCCAGCTCACCGCGGCTAGCGGGGACCGACAATGAGCAGTTCTTC
v_call: TRBV18; d_call: TRBD2; clone_size: -; cdr3_length: 16; j_call: TRBJ2-7; cdr3_aa: CASSSGLAGETYEQYF; cdr3_nt: TGTGCCAGCTCTTCGGGGCTAGCGGGGGAGACCTACGAGCAGTACTTC
v_call: TRBV7-2; d_call: TRBD1; clone_size: once; cdr3_length: 13; j_call: TRBJ2-2; cdr3_aa: CASTRTGTGELFF; cdr3_nt: TGTGCCAGCACCCGGACAGGGACCGGGGAGCTGTTTTTT
v_call: TRBV2; d_call: -; clone_size: -; cdr3_length: 12; j_call: TRBJ2-7; cdr3_aa: CASKGQPYEQYF; cdr3_nt: TGTGCCAGCAAAGGACAGCCCTACGAGCAGTACTTC
v_call: TRBV11-3; d_call: -; clone_size: -; cdr3_length: 13; j_call: TRBJ2-3; cdr3_aa: CASSPTALQAQYF; cdr3_nt: TGTGCCAGCAGCCCTACAGCCCTCCAGGCGCAGTATTTT
v_call: TRBV30; d_call: TRBD1; clone_size: once; cdr3_length: 19; j_call: TRBJ2-2; cdr3_aa: CAWSVLFQDRGSGTGELFF; cdr3_nt: TGTGCCTGGAGTGTGTTGTTCCAGGACAGGGGGTCCGGCACCGGGGAGCTGTTTTTT
v_call: TRBV28; d_call: TRBD2; clone_size: -; cdr3_length: 16; j_call: TRBJ2-1; cdr3_aa: CASSASSGGSYNEQFF; cdr3_nt: TGTGCCAGCAGTGCCTCTAGCGGGGGGTCCTACAATGAGCAGTTCTTC
v_call: TRBV7-3; d_call: -; clone_size: -; cdr3_length: 13; j_call: TRBJ2-1; cdr3_aa: CASSPPGNNEQFF; cdr3_nt: TGTGCCAGCAGCCCCCCAGGCAACAATGAGCAGTTCTTC
v_call: TRBV7-2; d_call: TRBD1; clone_size: -; cdr3_length: 15; j_call: TRBJ1-4; cdr3_aa: CASSFTGGAGEKLFF; cdr3_nt: TGTGCCAGCAGCTTCACAGGGGGCGCGGGGGAAAAACTGTTTTTT
v_call: TRBV30; d_call: -; clone_size: -; cdr3_length: 13; j_call: TRBJ1-1; cdr3_aa: CAWSVNRDTEAFF; cdr3_nt: TGTGCCTGGAGTGTCAACAGGGACACTGAAGCTTTCTTT
v_call: TRBV9; d_call: TRBD1; clone_size: -; cdr3_length: 14; j_call: TRBJ2-1; cdr3_aa: CASSGQGTRNEQFF; cdr3_nt: TGTGCCAGTTCGGGACAGGGGACGAGGAATGAGCAGTTCTTC
v_call: TRBV4-2; d_call: TRBD2; clone_size: -; cdr3_length: 16; j_call: TRBJ2-3; cdr3_aa: CASSQDLTGGRDTQYF; cdr3_nt: TGTGCCAGCAGCCAAGATTTGACGGGGGGAAGAGATACGCAGTATTTT
v_call: TRBV2; d_call: -; clone_size: -; cdr3_length: 15; j_call: TRBJ1-1; cdr3_aa: CASSGSRGTHTEAFF; cdr3_nt: TGTGCCAGCAGTGGGTCGAGGGGGACCCACACTGAAGCTTTCTTT
v_call: TRBV2; d_call: TRBD1; clone_size: -; cdr3_length: 17; j_call: TRBJ1-2; cdr3_aa: CASSEARRQGAQSGYTF; cdr3_nt: TGTGCCAGCAGTGAAGCACGGCGCCAGGGGGCGCAGAGTGGCTACACCTTC
v_call: TRBV5-6; d_call: -; clone_size: -; cdr3_length: 14; j_call: TRBJ1-5; cdr3_aa: CASSLAESNQPQHF; cdr3_nt: TGTGCCAGCAGCTTGGCCGAGAGCAATCAGCCCCAGCATTTT
v_call: TRBV9; d_call: -; clone_size: -; cdr3_length: 16; j_call: TRBJ2-3; cdr3_aa: CASSQTPTVNSDTQYF; cdr3_nt: TGTGCCAGCAGCCAAACCCCGACAGTAAATTCAGATACGCAGTATTTT
v_call: TRBV6-5; d_call: -; clone_size: -; cdr3_length: 11; j_call: TRBJ2-5; cdr3_aa: CASSYGGTQYF; cdr3_nt: TGTGCCAGCAGTTACGGCGGGACCCAGTACTTC
v_call: TRBV29-1; d_call: TRBD1; clone_size: -; cdr3_length: 17; j_call: TRBJ1-1; cdr3_aa: CSASGPGQGTLNTEAFF; cdr3_nt: TGCAGCGCTTCCGGCCCGGGACAGGGGACTCTGAACACTGAAGCTTTCTTT